This T cell receptor (beta chain) came from a study of OX40 agonist ivuxolimab in advanced cancers. Study summary: Patients assigned to dose escalation were diagnosed with hepatocellular carcinoma, melanoma, renal cell or head and neck cancer. Three patients got partial responses; one had hepatocellular carcinoma and two had cutaneous melanoma. Study-level points and caveats: Clonal expansion from baseline to week 6 occurred in both CD4+ and CD8+ T cells.

About this clone: No antigen is known for it.

This CDR3 has 14 residues. The germline V gene has CDR1 SGDLS and CDR2 YYNGEE. Between the trimmed V and J ends, which lost 0 bases and 8 bases, there was a span of 12 bases. Measured with immunoSEQ multiplex PCR; TCRdb has only the in-frame clones, and not every one. There are tens of thousands of clones in the sample; roughly 91% occur only once, and 0.32% lies in the top ten. The chain is built from TRBV9 and TRBJ2-1; D is possibly TRBD2 (5 bases). This sequence was found in an adult with an advanced solid tumor such as melanoma, head and neck, liver or kidney cancer. The sample consisted of CD4+ or CD8+ T cells sorted from blood, taken in a trial of the OX40 agonist ivuxolimab. The CDR3 loop is CASSVVAYSDEQFF. CDR3 in DNA: TGTGCCAGCAGCGTAGTAGCGTATTCGGATGAGCAGTTCTTC.